The source of this T cell receptor (beta chain) is a study of T cell responses to AZD1222 COVID-19 vaccine. Broader study findings: Clonal diversity may have been underestimated, and the donors were mostly white British, with more females than males. Spike-specific TCR breadth and depth grew following two AZD1222 doses.

Details on this clone: Its target is not known.

The CDR3 spans 12 residues. Germline V lookup: CDR1 KGHDR, CDR2 SFDVKD. V was cut by 1 base and J by 5 bases, with 1 base left in between. The protocol was immunoSEQ multiplex PCR, while the TCRdb copy is restricted to in-frame clones and leaves out a portion. The sample yields 80,000 to 95,000 clones, just under 90% seen once. This sequence originates from an adult in good health. The genes are TRBV24-1 and TRBJ2-2, with D unclear. The input for sequencing was peripheral blood, taken on day 0 of MenACWY control vaccination. Here the CDR3 reads CATSDFTGELFF. CDR3 coding DNA: TGTGCCACCAGTGATTTTACCGGGGAGCTGTTTTTT.